The 18 T cell receptor beta chains in this list originate from one sample, sequenced in a study of cytomegalovirus exposure and HLA in healthy donors. The PCR used 60 Vbeta and 13 Jbeta primers. Only in-frame clones appear in the TCRdb table, and some are missing; sequencing was by immunoSEQ multiplex PCR. The table for this sample gives 150,000 to 200,000 clones. The sample consisted of PBMCs. The receptors come from a man aged 25-45 years in good health and CMV-seronegative.

The rearrangement joins TRBV5-6 to TRBJ2-1; D not resolved. The CDR3 is 11 amino acids. V was trimmed by 4 bases and J by 4 bases, leaving 3 bases between them. Per germline, CDR1 SGHDT and CDR2 YYEEEE. The CDR3 DNA sequence: TGTGCCAGCAGCATATACAATGAGCAGTTCTTC. This sequence encodes CASSIYNEQFF.

For this clone: The same CDR3 arises from other DNA sequences in this sample as well. The J gene is TRBJ1-5, the V gene TRBV20-1; D is perhaps TRBD1 (6 bases). Germline V gene lookup returns CDR1 DFQATT and CDR2 SNEGSKA (reference sequence). The CDR3 has 11 amino acids. The CDR3 loop reads CSARGDQPQHF. DNA of the CDR3: TGCAGCGCCAGGGGAGATCAGCCCCAGCATTTT.

This rearrangement joins TRBV4-1 to TRBJ2-1, with a tentative D call TRBD1 (7 bases). CDR3 length: 19 amino acids. The V end lost 3 bases, the J end lost 6 bases, and 27 bases lay between the germline ends. CDR1 and CDR2 (germline): MGHRA, YSYEKL. The CDR3 coding sequence is TGCGCCAGCAGCCACGGAGGCCTCAACAGGGGATGGGGGGCCAATGAGCAGTTCTTC. It translates to CASSHGGLNRGWGANEQFF.

The V gene is TRBV2, the J gene TRBJ1-1; D possibly corresponds to TRBD1 (6 bases). V was cut by 7 bases and J by 1 base, with 10 bases left in between. The germline gives CDR1 SNHLY, CDR2 FYNNEI. The CDR3 runs to 13 residues. The CDR3 here is CASKDSENTEAFF. CDR3 bases: TGTGCCAGCAAGGACAGCGAGAACACTGAAGCTTTCTTT.

Concerning this clone: One end of the junction is discordant with germline, which a read error may explain. The chain links TRBV28 to TRBJ2-7, with 12 bases lining up with TRBD2. The CDR3 contains 17 residues. Germline V gives CDR1 MDHEN, CDR2 SYDVKM. Here the CDR3 reads CASKGASGRARSYEQYF. The CDR3, as DNA: TGTGCCAGCAAGGGGGCTAGCGGGAGGGCGCGGTCCTATGAGCAGTACTTC.

The V and J genes are TRBV19 and TRBJ1-2; D unclear. This CDR3 spans 13 amino acids. Germline loops: CDR1 LNHDA, CDR2 SQIVND (reference sequence). Trimming shortened V by 9 bases and J by 2 bases, and 13 bases separated the two germline ends. The chain's CDR3 is CASSRLENYGYTF. The CDR3 DNA follows: TGTGCCAGCAGCCGACTGGAAAACTATGGCTACACCTTC. Looking up the rest from reference TRBV19 and TRBJ1-2 gives the full variable domain: DGGITQSPKYLFRKEGQNVTLSCEQNLNHDAMYWYRQDPGQGLRLIYYSQIVNDFQKGDIAEGYSVSREKKESFPLTVTSAQKNPTAFYLCASSRLENYGYTFGSGTRLTVV.

V gene TRBV6-5 combines with J gene TRBJ2-7; 12 positions agree with TRBD2. Germline trimming cut 7 bases from V and 0 bases from J; bases unmatched to any gene: 4. The CDR3 has 15 residues. The V gene's germline CDR1 is MNHEY and CDR2 SVGAGI. The CDR3 is CASTLGLAGSYEQYF. CDR3 coding DNA: TGTGCCAGCACTCTGGGACTAGCGGGCTCCTACGAGCAGTACTTC.

The chain joins TRBV28 to TRBJ1-1; 9 nucleotides agree with TRBD1. CDR1 and CDR2 from the germline V gene are MDHEN and SYDVKM. V lost 6 bases to trimming and J lost 1 base; unmatched junction nucleotides: 6. CDR3 length: 15 residues. CDR3 DNA sequence: TGTGCCAGCAGAAGGACAGGGGTGGGGAACACTGAAGCTTTCTTT. Protein: CASRRTGVGNTEAFF.

This chain joins TRBV9 and TRBJ2-3; D gene ambiguous. Trimming removed 2 bases at V and 0 bases at J, with 4 bases between. Per germline, CDR1 SGDLS and CDR2 YYNGEE. The CDR3 sequence is 13 residues long. CDR3 region: CASSVRSTDTQYF. The CDR3 nucleotides read TGTGCCAGCAGCGTCCGGAGCACAGATACGCAGTATTTT.

V is TRBV18 and J is TRBJ2-7; TRBD2 aligns across 10 bases. V dropped 3 bases and J dropped 0; count of bases not matched to a gene: 2. Germline assignment: CDR1 KGHSH and CDR2 LQKENI. CDR3 length equals 15 residues. The CDR3 DNA reads as TGTGCCAGCTCACCCCAGCGGGAGGGCTCCTACGAGCAGTACTTC. Encoded protein: CASSPQREGSYEQYF.

J is TRBJ2-4 and V is TRBV29-1, with TRBD2 as a possible D gene (7 bases). There are 14 residues in the CDR3. The V end was cut by 6 bases, the J end by 6 bases, with 18 bases between. From germline, CDR1 is SQVTM and CDR2 ANQGSEA. The CDR3: CSVESGGRGNIQYF. Here the CDR3 DNA reads TGCAGCGTCGAATCGGGGGGCAGGGGAAACATTCAGTACTTC.

The chain uses TRBV30 and TRBJ2-3, with 8 bases lining up with TRBD2. The germline V gene has CDR1 GTSNPN and CDR2 SVGIG (reference sequence). This CDR3 has 15 amino acids. Trimming removed 2 bases from V and 3 bases from J; junction bases left unmatched: 7. The CDR3 reads CAWSKVAGGTDTQYF. The CDR3 DNA sequence: TGTGCCTGGAGTAAGGTCGCGGGAGGAACAGATACGCAGTATTTT.

The chain has TRBV18 and TRBJ2-7, with 9 bases aligning to TRBD1. V gave up 2 bases and J gave up 6 bases; unmatched junction bases: 8. The CDR3 sequence is 15 residues long. CDR1 and CDR2 (germline): KGHSH, LQKENI. The CDR3 region is CASSPGTGRLGEQYF. In DNA form, the CDR3 reads TGTGCCAGCTCACCAGGGACAGGGCGTTTGGGCGAGCAGTACTTC.

The chain links TRBV27 to TRBJ2-7; 8 bases line up with TRBD2. The V gene's germline CDR1 is MNHEY and CDR2 SMNVEV (reference sequence). Losses at the gene ends were 3 bases for V and 6 bases for J; bases not matched to a gene: 7. The CDR3 sequence is 14 residues long. DNA of the CDR3: TGTGCCAGCAGTTTCGAGACTAGCGTTTCCGAGCAGTACTTC. Protein: CASSFETSVSEQYF.

The chain employs TRBV6-5 and TRBJ2-7; D not certain. Germline values: CDR1 MNHEY, CDR2 SVGAGI. The length of the CDR3 is 11 residues. The V end was cut by 6 bases, the J end by 3 bases, with 6 bases between. DNA for the CDR3: TGTGCCAGCAGAACCAGCTACGAGCAGTACTTC. This translates into CASRTSYEQYF.

V is TRBV6-1 and J is TRBJ2-1, with TRBD2 matching 11 bases. The junction had 9 bases not matched to a gene; V was cut back by 3 bases and J by 8 bases. Germline CDR1 MNHNS, CDR2 SASEGT. The CDR3 totals 16 residues. CDR3 sequence (DNA): TGTGCCAGCAGTGACTATAGCGGGAGGGCCGCGGATGAGCAGTTCTTC. Translation gives CASSDYSGRAADEQFF.

For this clone: Other DNA sequences in this sample translate to the same CDR3. V is TRBV15 and J is TRBJ1-5; 7 bases map to TRBD1. The germline V gene has CDR1 LNHNV and CDR2 YYDKDF (reference sequence). This CDR3 has 15 residues. V was pared by 0 bases and J by 1 base, with 0 bases of the junction left unmatched. CDR3 region: CATSRDRGSNQPQHF. CDR3 nucleotides: TGTGCCACCAGCAGAGACAGGGGGAGCAATCAGCCCCAGCATTTT.

The chain uses TRBV2 and TRBJ2-5; D uncertain. The end of the DNA is better explained by TRBJ2-7, so the J call may be wrong. CDR3 length equals 12 residues. Germline V gene lookup returns CDR1 SNHLY and CDR2 FYNNEI. The CDR3 DNA is TGTGCCAGCAGGTGGTTGAGTTACGAGCAGTACTTC. Translated: CASRWLSYEQYF.